The 20 T cell receptor delta chains given below trace back to one sample, sequenced in a study of gammadelta T cells in human blood. TCRdb called clones anew from the RT-PCR reads with CATT. The table records 750 to 850 delta-chain clones, roughly 40% of them present only once. Sequenced input: non-Vgamma9Vdelta2 gamma-delta T cells from infant blood. These receptors were collected from a human donor.

This clone was observed a handful of times. The genes are TRDV1 and TRDJ1; TRDD3 matches at 9 bases. The CDR3 sequence is 25 residues long. CDR1 and CDR2 (germline): TSWWSYY, QGS. V dropped 0 bases and J dropped 1; count of bases not matched to a gene: 30. The CDR3 loop is CALGELSTFPSPFTGGPSATDKLIF. The CDR3 DNA reads TGTGCTCTTGGGGAACTAAGTACCTTCCCAAGTCCTTTTACTGGGGGACCTTCAGCCACCGATAAACTCATCTTT.

This clone is classed as large (0.1 to 1%). The chain employs TRAV29/DV5 and TRDJ1; D is possibly TRDD2 (6 bases). CDR3 size: 18 residues. Germline values: CDR1 NSMFDY, CDR2 ISSIKDK. V was shortened by 0 bases and J by 0 bases, with 21 bases between the two germline ends. This CDR3 is CAASASKGLPRYTDKLIF. CDR3 nucleotide sequence: TGTGCAGCAAGCGCCTCGAAAGGCCTTCCCCGGTACACCGATAAACTCATCTTT.

The chain uses TRDV1 and TRDJ1; weak D call: TRDD3 (6 bases). V dropped 5 bases and J dropped 7 bases, with 38 bases sitting between them. The CDR3 has 21 residues. The germline V gene encodes CDR1 TSWWSYY and CDR2 QGS. In DNA form, the CDR3 reads TGTGCTCTTGGGACCCACTTCCGCGGGATATCCCCGGGCCTTCGTAACCGTAAACTCATCTTT. Translated, it gives CALGTHFRGISPGLRNRKLIF.

The gene calls are TRDV2 and TRDJ1; 12 bases fit TRDD3. Trimming cost V 8 bases and J 8 bases; bases outside gene matches: 5. Germline V CDR1 and CDR2: GEAIGNYY, EKD. This CDR3 contains 12 residues. The CDR3 nucleotides are TGTGCCTCCCGTACTGGGGGATACAAACTCATCTTT. This gives the protein CASRTGGYKLIF.

This sequence joins TRDV1 and TRDJ1, with TRDD3 matching 8 bases. Germline assignment: CDR1 TSWWSYY and CDR2 QGS. The V gene end was trimmed by 2 bases and the J gene end by 0 bases; junction bases not matched to a gene: 23. The CDR3 totals 22 residues. The chain's CDR3 is CALGELILTLLYWGANTDKLIF. DNA for the CDR3: TGTGCTCTTGGGGAATTAATCCTAACCCTCTTGTACTGGGGGGCTAACACCGATAAACTCATCTTT.

With respect to this clone: Being one base from a much bigger clone, this may be a read error. The V call is TRAV38-2/DV8, the J call TRDJ4, with 8 bases identical to TRDD2. The CDR3 extends over 20 amino acids. Trimming took 5 bases from V and 6 from J; bases not matched to a gene: 30. The V gene's germline CDR1 is TSESDYY and CDR2 QEAYKQQN. In nucleotides, the CDR3 is TGTGCTTATAGCCCCTCTTCCTACGAAGAACGCACTGGGCCCAGCCGAACCCTGATCTTT. Translation: CAYSPSSYEERTGPSRTLIF.

With respect to this clone: Germline is not matched at one junction end, which may reflect a read error. J is TRDJ1 and V is TRDV1; D perhaps matches TRDD2 (6 bases). The CDR3 contains 19 residues. Germline V gene sequence: CDR1 TSWWSYY, CDR2 QGS. In nucleotides, the CDR3 is TGTGCTCGTGGGGAACTCTCCTACGCACCCGGGGGGTACACCGATAAACTCATCTTT. Amino acid sequence: CARGELSYAPGGYTDKLIF.

About this clone: A read error may be the cause here, since a much bigger clone is one base away. The genes are TRDV1 and TRDJ1; D not certain. The CDR3 loop spans 16 amino acids. The V and J ends lost 4 bases and 4 bases respectively, with 19 bases between them. Looked up from germline, CDR1 is TSWWSYY and CDR2 is QGS. In DNA form, the CDR3 reads TGTGCTCTTGGGGCACGGTCTGCGGGTCTCCGCGATAAACTCATCTTT. Translated, it gives CALGARSAGLRDKLIF.

This clone is judged large. The J gene is TRDJ1, the V gene TRDV1; a possible D gene is TRDD3 (6 bases). V dropped 4 bases and J dropped 0 bases, with 27 bases sitting between them. The CDR3 has 20 residues. Germline CDR1 is TSWWSYY and CDR2 is QGS. The CDR3 DNA sequence: TGTGCTCTTGGGGGACGGAGGGCCGGGGGACGCCTCTGGTACACCGATAAACTCATCTTT. It encodes CALGGRRAGGRLWYTDKLIF.

Only a few counts were recorded for this clone. Possible read error: a much larger clone is one base away. Other DNA sequences in the same sample also yield this CDR3. This chain connects TRDV1 to TRDJ1, with 13 bases that match TRDD3. The CDR3 has 18 residues. CDR1 and CDR2 from the germline V gene are TSWWSYY and QGS. CDR3: CALGGHWGIRSDTDKLIF. As DNA, the CDR3 is TGTGCTCTGGGGGGCCACTGGGGGATACGCTCCGACACCGATAAACTCATCTTT.

This clone rates as large. The same CDR3 arises from other DNA sequences in this sample as well. This chain connects TRDV1 to TRDJ1; 12 bases match TRDD3. V shed 2 bases, J shed 5 bases, and the junction held 15 bases outside the gene matches. The CDR3 is 19 residues long. Germline V lookup: CDR1 TSWWSYY, CDR2 QGS. Here the CDR3 DNA reads TGTGCTCTTGGGGAAGCCTCCCCTCGCCTCTGGGGGATACGGGATAAACTCATCTTT. As protein: CALGEASPRLWGIRDKLIF.

A word on this clone: A far larger clone is one nucleotide away, so this likely arose from a read error. The rearrangement uses TRAV29/DV5 and TRDJ1, with TRDD3 matching 9 bases. CDR1 and CDR2 from the germline V gene are NSMFDY and ISSIKDK. CDR3 length: 21 residues. J gave up 0 bases and V 0 bases, and 21 bases lay outside the gene matches. The CDR3 nucleotides are TGTGCAGCAAGCGGCAAGAAGGCTCAAAAGTACTGGGGGAGCTACACCGATAAACTCATCTTT. As protein: CAASGKKAQKYWGSYTDKLIF.

Comment on this clone: A single base is all that separates this from a far larger clone, so a read error is likely. This chain joins TRDV1 and TRDJ1; 8 positions match TRDD3. The CDR3 consists of 23 residues. V lost 4 bases, J lost 0 bases, and 28 bases stayed unmatched. The germline V gene encodes CDR1 TSWWSYY and CDR2 QGS. The CDR3 spells CALGARMGPELGILGTYTDKLIF. The CDR3 DNA follows: TGTGCTCTTGGGGCCCGGATGGGTCCGGAGTTGGGGATACTTGGAACGTACACCGATAAACTCATCTTT.

This clone appeared a few times. A much larger clonotype is one base distant, so this may be a read error. This chain links TRDV1 with TRDJ1; 10 bases line up with TRDD3. Germline V gene data show CDR1 as TSWWSYY and CDR2 as QGS. The CDR3 is 23 amino acids. Unmatched junction bases numbered 26, after V lost 4 bases and J lost 0 bases. CDR3: CALGARMGPVWGILGTYTDKLIF. CDR3 nucleotide sequence: TGTGCTCTTGGGGCCCGGATGGGTCCGGTGTGGGGGATACTTGGAACGTACACCGATAAACTCATCTTT.

This clone is judged large. This rearrangement joins TRAV29/DV5 to TRDJ2, with 12 nucleotides matching TRDD3. Germline V gives CDR1 NSMFDY, CDR2 ISSIKDK. V gave up 3 bases and J gave up 1 base; unmatched junction bases: 7. The CDR3 covers 17 residues. The CDR3 is CAAKNTGGYFLTAQLFF. CDR3 bases: TGTGCAGCAAAAAATACTGGGGGATACTTTTTGACAGCACAACTCTTCTTT.

Comment on this clone: An end of the junction differs from the germline gene, which may be a read error. Other DNA sequences in this sample translate to the same CDR3. The J gene is TRDJ1, the V gene TRDV1; 8 bases are shared with TRDD3. CDR1 is TSWWSYY and CDR2 is QGS in the germline V gene. This CDR3 is 17 amino acids long. The chain's CDR3 is CALGELVSLRDTGKLIF. In DNA, the CDR3 is TGTGCGCTTGGGGAACTAGTCTCCCTTCGGGATACGGGTAAACTCATCTTT.

This clone showed up just a few times. This clone may be a read error of a much larger clone one base away. The chain carries TRDV1 and TRDJ1, with D maybe TRDD2 (9 bases). Trimming shortened V by 2 bases and J by 1 base, and 23 bases separated the two germline ends. This CDR3 has 19 amino acids. Per the germline V gene, CDR1 is TSWWSYY and CDR2 is QGS. CDR3 protein: CALGETLPTKLGGTDKLIF. CDR3 DNA sequence: TGTGCTCTTGGGGAAACCCTTCCTACGAAACTGGGGGGCACCGATAAACTCATCTTT.

About this clone itself: With a much larger clone just one base away, this may be a read error. The chain is built from TRDV1 and TRDJ1; 8 nucleotides match TRDD3. CDR1 is TSWWSYY and CDR2 is QGS in the germline V gene. The CDR3 totals 23 residues. The V and J ends lost 4 bases and 1 base, in that order; junction bases with no gene match: 29. CDR3 DNA sequence: TGTGCTCTTGGGGTCATCCTAGTATCACCTTACTGGGGGCCCACGGTCCTCACCGATAAACTCATCTTT. Translating it yields CALGVILVSPYWGPTVLTDKLIF.

On this clone itself: A far larger clone is just one base off, so this is likely a read error. The rearrangement links TRDV1 to TRDJ1, with D unclear. Per germline, CDR1 TSWWSYY and CDR2 QGS. The CDR3 loop spans 16 amino acids. The CDR3 spells CALWERSAGLRDKLIF. The DNA for the CDR3 is TGTGCTCTTTGGGAACGGTCTGCGGGTCTCCGCGATAAACTCATCTTT.

The genes are TRDV1 and TRDJ1; the match to TRDD3 covers 9 bases. CDR3 length: 24 amino acids. V shed 2 bases and J 1 base; nucleotides not matched to a gene: 29. Per germline, CDR1 TSWWSYY and CDR2 QGS. The CDR3 region is CALGERVPFSLGVGDKGPTDKLIF. The CDR3 DNA reads TGTGCTCTTGGGGAAAGGGTCCCCTTTTCGTTGGGAGTGGGGGATAAAGGGCCCACCGATAAACTCATCTTT.